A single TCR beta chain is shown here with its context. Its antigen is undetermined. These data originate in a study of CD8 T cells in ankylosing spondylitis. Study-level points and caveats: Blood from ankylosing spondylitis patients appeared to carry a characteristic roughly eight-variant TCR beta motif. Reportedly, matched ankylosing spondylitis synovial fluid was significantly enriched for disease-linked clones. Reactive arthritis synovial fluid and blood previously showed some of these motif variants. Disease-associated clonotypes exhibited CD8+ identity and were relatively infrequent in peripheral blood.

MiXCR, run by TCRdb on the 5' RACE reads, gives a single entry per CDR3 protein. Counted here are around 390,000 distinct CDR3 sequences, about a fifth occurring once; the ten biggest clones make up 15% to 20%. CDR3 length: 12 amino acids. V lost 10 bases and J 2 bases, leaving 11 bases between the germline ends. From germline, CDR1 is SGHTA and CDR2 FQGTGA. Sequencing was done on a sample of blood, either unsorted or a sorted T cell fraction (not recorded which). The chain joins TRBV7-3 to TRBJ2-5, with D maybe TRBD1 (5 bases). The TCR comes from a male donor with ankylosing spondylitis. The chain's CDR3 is CANTRQQETQYF. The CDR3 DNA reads TGTGCCAATACTCGACAGCAAGAGACCCAGTACTTC.